This is a list of T cell receptor beta chains from one sample in a study of blood T cell repertoires in COVID-19. The table came from immunoSEQ multiplex PCR; TCRdb's copy has only in-frame clones and leaves some out. The sample has about 67,000 clones, around 87% seen once. The sample comprised peripheral blood. Receptors originate from a man between 45 and 60 years old with active COVID-19. Both conserved end residues are part of each CDR3. The D gene is left open where the match is weak. For some rows the clone size is stated as once, few or many, or as a class when expanded; others skip it.

clone size: once
D gene: NA
V gene: TRBV5-1
J gene: TRBJ2-6
CDR3 DNA: TGCGCCAGCAGCTTGAATCAGGGTGCCAACGTCCTGACTTTC
CDR3 protein: CASSLNQGANVLTF

clone size: NA
D gene: NA
V gene: TRBV6-5
J gene: TRBJ1-2
CDR3 DNA: TGTGCCAGCAGAAACGTCCCTTCACGGGGCTACACCTTC
CDR3 protein: CASRNVPSRGYTF

clone size: NA
D gene: NA
V gene: TRBV9
J gene: TRBJ1-2
CDR3 DNA: TGTGCCAGCAGCGATACAGGGGGCTACACCTTC
CDR3 protein: CASSDTGGYTF

clone size: NA
D gene: NA
V gene: TRBV19
J gene: TRBJ1-5
CDR3 DNA: TGTGCCAGTAGTATCCGCGGCAACAATCAGCCCCAGCATTTT
CDR3 protein: CASSIRGNNQPQHF

clone size: NA
D gene: NA
V gene: TRBV4-2
J gene: TRBJ2-7
CDR3 DNA: TGTGCCAGCAGCCACGTCGGGACTCGCGACGGCGAGCAGTACTTC
CDR3 protein: CASSHVGTRDGEQYF

clone size: NA
D gene: TRBD2
V gene: TRBV6-1
J gene: TRBJ2-5
CDR3 DNA: TGTGCCAGCAGTGTAACTAGCGGGGGGATCCTTGGGGAGACCCAGTACTTC
CDR3 protein: CASSVTSGGILGETQYF

clone size: NA
D gene: NA
V gene: TRBV19
J gene: TRBJ1-3
CDR3 DNA: TGTGCCAGTAGTATCCGGGGAACTGGAAACACCATATATTTT
CDR3 protein: CASSIRGTGNTIYF

clone size: NA
D gene: NA
V gene: TRBV28
J gene: TRBJ1-2
CDR3 DNA: TGTGCCAGCAGTCCCCAGGGTTACTATGGCTACACCTTC
CDR3 protein: CASSPQGYYGYTF

clone size: NA
D gene: NA
V gene: TRBV7-9
J gene: TRBJ2-7
CDR3 DNA: TGTGCCAGCAGCTTAGCGGCCTCCGAGCAGTACTTC
CDR3 protein: CASSLAASEQYF

clone size: few
D gene: TRBD2
V gene: TRBV4-3
J gene: TRBJ2-1
CDR3 DNA: TGCGCCAGCAGCCAGTCGGGGCTAGCGGGAGACGGGGGCAGAGATGAGCAGTTCTTC
CDR3 protein: CASSQSGLAGDGGRDEQFF

clone size: NA
D gene: TRBD2
V gene: TRBV19
J gene: TRBJ2-1
CDR3 DNA: TGTGCCAGTAGCGGGAGGGCCTTGGATGAGCAGTTCTTC
CDR3 protein: CASSGRALDEQFF

clone size: NA
D gene: NA
V gene: TRBV5-1
J gene: TRBJ2-5
CDR3 DNA: TGCGCCAGCAGCTCACCGGGACATCGGTACCAAGAGACCCAGTACTTC
CDR3 protein: CASSSPGHRYQETQYF

clone size: NA
D gene: TRBD1
V gene: TRBV18
J gene: TRBJ1-2
CDR3 DNA: TGTGCCAGCTCACAACAGGGGGACTATGGCTACACCTTC
CDR3 protein: CASSQQGDYGYTF

clone size: NA
D gene: NA
V gene: TRBV5-1
J gene: TRBJ2-5
CDR3 DNA: TGCGCCAGCAGCTCCGGAGCGGGTGAGACCCAGTACTTC
CDR3 protein: CASSSGAGETQYF

clone size: NA
D gene: NA
V gene: TRBV6-2/TRBV6-3
J gene: TRBJ2-3
CDR3 DNA: TGTGCCAGCAGTTCCGTGAGGAGGACGAACACAGATACGCAGTATTTT
CDR3 protein: CASSSVRRTNTDTQYF

clone size: NA
D gene: NA
V gene: TRBV20-1
J gene: TRBJ1-2
CDR3 DNA: TGCAGTGCTAGTCGTTCGGGGAGGGGGATGAACTATGGCTACACCTTC
CDR3 protein: CSASRSGRGMNYGYTF

clone size: NA
D gene: NA
V gene: TRBV9
J gene: TRBJ2-7
CDR3 DNA: TGTGCCAGCAGCGTAGACAGCTACGAGCAGTACTTC
CDR3 protein: CASSVDSYEQYF

clone size: NA
D gene: TRBD1
V gene: TRBV12-3/TRBV12-4
J gene: TRBJ1-2
CDR3 DNA: TGTGCCAGCAGCGATAACAGGGGTCCCGGCTACACCTTC
CDR3 protein: CASSDNRGPGYTF

clone size: NA
D gene: TRBD2
V gene: TRBV6-5
J gene: TRBJ2-3
CDR3 DNA: TGTGCCAGCAGTTACGGACGGGAGGGCACAGATACGCAGTATTTT
CDR3 protein: CASSYGREGTDTQYF

clone size: NA
D gene: TRBD2
V gene: TRBV27
J gene: TRBJ2-1
CDR3 DNA: TGTGCCAGCAGTCCCACTAGCGCCAACTACAATGAGCAGTTCTTC
CDR3 protein: CASSPTSANYNEQFF

clone size: few
D gene: TRBD1
V gene: TRBV6-6
J gene: TRBJ1-4
CDR3 DNA: TGTGCCAGCAGAAACAGGGGCACTAATGAAAAACTGTTTTTT
CDR3 protein: CASRNRGTNEKLFF

clone size: NA
D gene: NA
V gene: TRBV30
J gene: TRBJ1-3
CDR3 DNA: TGTGCCATTCGGTCCTGGGGAAACACCATATATTTT
CDR3 protein: CAIRSWGNTIYF

clone size: NA
D gene: NA
V gene: TRBV27
J gene: TRBJ1-6
CDR3 DNA: TGTGCCAGCAGTGCCCTTGCCGTCGTTAGCTATAATTCACCCCTCCACTTT
CDR3 protein: CASSALAVVSYNSPLHF

clone size: few
D gene: NA
V gene: TRBV24-1
J gene: TRBJ2-1
CDR3 DNA: TGTGCCACCAGTGATCCAGGAGCGGTCGCCTACAATGAGCAGTTCTTC
CDR3 protein: CATSDPGAVAYNEQFF

clone size: NA
D gene: TRBD1
V gene: TRBV7-9
J gene: TRBJ2-7
CDR3 DNA: TGTGCCAGCAGCTTTATCCGGGACAGGGAGTACGAGCAGTACTTC
CDR3 protein: CASSFIRDREYEQYF

clone size: NA
D gene: TRBD2
V gene: TRBV9
J gene: TRBJ2-3
CDR3 DNA: TGTGCCAGCAGCGTTTTTGGGCTAGCGGGGGGTTCCACAGATACGCAGTATTTT
CDR3 protein: CASSVFGLAGGSTDTQYF

clone size: few
D gene: NA
V gene: TRBV12-3/TRBV12-4
J gene: TRBJ2-5
CDR3 DNA: TGTGCCAGCAGCCCGACAGCACAAGAGACCCAGTACTTC
CDR3 protein: CASSPTAQETQYF

clone size: NA
D gene: TRBD1
V gene: TRBV27
J gene: TRBJ1-1
CDR3 DNA: TGTGCCAGCAAGTTGACAGGGTTGACTGAAGCTTTCTTT
CDR3 protein: CASKLTGLTEAFF

clone size: NA
D gene: NA
V gene: TRBV29-1
J gene: TRBJ1-1
CDR3 DNA: TGCAGCGTCGCAGAGAACACTGAAGCTTTCTTT
CDR3 protein: CSVAENTEAFF

clone size: few
D gene: TRBD2
V gene: TRBV4-1
J gene: TRBJ2-7
CDR3 DNA: TGCGCCAGCAGCCACTCCCCGGGCCAGGGAGGGTACGAGCAGTACTTC
CDR3 protein: CASSHSPGQGGYEQYF

clone size: NA
D gene: TRBD2
V gene: TRBV5-4
J gene: TRBJ2-3
CDR3 DNA: TGTGCCAGCAGCGGGACTAGTACTAGCACAGATACGCAGTATTTT
CDR3 protein: CASSGTSTSTDTQYF

clone size: NA
D gene: NA
V gene: TRBV4-1
J gene: TRBJ1-2
CDR3 DNA: TGCGCCAGCAGCCAAGATCTCGACTATGGCTACACCTTC
CDR3 protein: CASSQDLDYGYTF

clone size: NA
D gene: TRBD2
V gene: TRBV7-2
J gene: TRBJ2-7
CDR3 DNA: TGTGCCAGCCGCCCGGCTAGCGGCAACGAGCAGTACTTC
CDR3 protein: CASRPASGNEQYF

clone size: NA
D gene: NA
V gene: TRBV11-2
J gene: TRBJ2-7
CDR3 DNA: TGTGCCAGCAGCCCTGGGGGGTCCTACAGGGGAACCTCCTACGAGCAGTACTTC
CDR3 protein: CASSPGGSYRGTSYEQYF

clone size: NA
D gene: NA
V gene: TRBV27
J gene: TRBJ2-3
CDR3 DNA: TGTGCCAGCAGTTCCAGGGAGGTGAGAGATACGCAGTATTTT
CDR3 protein: CASSSREVRDTQYF

clone size: NA
D gene: NA
V gene: TRBV7-9
J gene: TRBJ2-1
CDR3 DNA: TGTGCCAGCAGCACTCCGCGAGAGTCTCCCTCCTACAATGAGCAGTTCTTC
CDR3 protein: CASSTPRESPSYNEQFF

clone size: NA
D gene: TRBD2
V gene: TRBV11-2
J gene: TRBJ2-7
CDR3 DNA: TGTGCCAGCAGCTTAGGGGGGGGCTCCTACGAGCAGTACTTC
CDR3 protein: CASSLGGGSYEQYF

clone size: NA
D gene: TRBD1
V gene: TRBV6-2/TRBV6-3
J gene: TRBJ2-7
CDR3 DNA: TGTGCCAGCAGTTCCCAACGGACAGGGGGCCTGTACGAGCAGTACTTC
CDR3 protein: CASSSQRTGGLYEQYF

clone size: few
D gene: NA
V gene: TRBV28
J gene: TRBJ1-1
CDR3 DNA: TGTGCCAGCAGTTTATGGGGCCCCACTGAAGCTTTCTTT
CDR3 protein: CASSLWGPTEAFF

clone size: NA
D gene: NA
V gene: TRBV28
J gene: TRBJ1-1
CDR3 DNA: TGTGCCAGCAGTCCAGGGTTCACTGAAGCTTTCTTT
CDR3 protein: CASSPGFTEAFF

clone size: once
D gene: NA
V gene: TRBV7-3
J gene: TRBJ2-6
CDR3 DNA: TGTGCCAGCAGCTTAAATGCGGTCGGGAGCACTGGGGCCAACGTCCTGACTTTC
CDR3 protein: CASSLNAVGSTGANVLTF

clone size: NA
D gene: NA
V gene: TRBV7-8
J gene: TRBJ1-3
CDR3 DNA: TGTGCCAGCAGCACCCAGGTTATCTCTGGAAACACCATATATTTT
CDR3 protein: CASSTQVISGNTIYF

clone size: NA
D gene: NA
V gene: TRBV18
J gene: TRBJ2-3
CDR3 DNA: TGTGCCAGCTCACCCCCGGAGATTGGGGGCCCATTGGGAGATACGCAGTATTTT
CDR3 protein: CASSPPEIGGPLGDTQYF

clone size: NA
D gene: NA
V gene: TRBV5-7
J gene: TRBJ2-7
CDR3 DNA: TGTGCCAGCAGCTTTTTTTTGTTCCTCCTATCATACGAGCAGTACTTC
CDR3 protein: CASSFFLFLLSYEQYF

clone size: few
D gene: NA
V gene: TRBV7-9
J gene: TRBJ2-3
CDR3 DNA: TGTGCCAGCAGCCTTAGCGGAATCAATACGCAGTATTTT
CDR3 protein: CASSLSGINTQYF

clone size: NA
D gene: TRBD2
V gene: TRBV7-8
J gene: TRBJ2-5
CDR3 DNA: TGTGCCAGCAGCTTACAGACTAGCAGGAGGCAGACCCAGTACTTC
CDR3 protein: CASSLQTSRRQTQYF

clone size: few
D gene: NA
V gene: TRBV24-1
J gene: TRBJ2-1
CDR3 DNA: TGTGCCACCAGTGATCCCAGGGTTTCCTACAATGAGCAGTTCTTC
CDR3 protein: CATSDPRVSYNEQFF

clone size: NA
D gene: TRBD1
V gene: TRBV4-1
J gene: TRBJ2-1
CDR3 DNA: TGCGCCAGCAGCCAAGGAACGGGACAGAGGACCTACAATGAGCAGTTCTTC
CDR3 protein: CASSQGTGQRTYNEQFF

clone size: few
D gene: TRBD1
V gene: TRBV5-6
J gene: TRBJ2-7
CDR3 DNA: TGTGCCAGCAGCATCGGACAGGGAGGATACGAGCAGTACTTC
CDR3 protein: CASSIGQGGYEQYF

clone size: NA
D gene: TRBD2
V gene: TRBV2
J gene: TRBJ2-1
CDR3 DNA: TGTGCCAGCAGTGGCGGGGGAAATGAGCAGTTCTTC
CDR3 protein: CASSGGGNEQFF

clone size: NA
D gene: NA
V gene: TRBV4-2
J gene: TRBJ1-3
CDR3 DNA: TGTGCCAGCAGAGCATTCCTTGCTCCTGGAAACACCATATATTTT
CDR3 protein: CASRAFLAPGNTIYF

clone size: once
D gene: TRBD2
V gene: TRBV5-1
J gene: TRBJ2-1
CDR3 DNA: TGCGCCAGCAGCCCAAGTAGCGGGAGATCCTACAATGAGCAGTTCTTC
CDR3 protein: CASSPSSGRSYNEQFF

clone size: NA
D gene: TRBD1
V gene: TRBV28
J gene: TRBJ1-2
CDR3 DNA: TGTGCCAGCAGCAGGAAGGGGACAGAAACTAACTATGGCTACACCTTC
CDR3 protein: CASSRKGTETNYGYTF

clone size: NA
D gene: TRBD1
V gene: TRBV12-5
J gene: TRBJ1-2
CDR3 DNA: TGTGCTAGTGGTTTGGTAAAGTCGGGGACAGAGTCCTCTAACTATGGCTACACCTTC
CDR3 protein: CASGLVKSGTESSNYGYTF

clone size: NA
D gene: NA
V gene: TRBV7-2
J gene: TRBJ1-2
CDR3 DNA: TGTGCCAGCAGCTCGGGGTACCGGGTTGGCTATGGCTACACCTTC
CDR3 protein: CASSSGYRVGYGYTF